The 15 T cell receptor beta chains in this list originate from one sample, sequenced in a study of response to subunit inactivated influenza vaccine. MiXCR was run by TCRdb on the RT-PCR reads, yielding one entry per CDR3 protein. The repertoire holds over 400,000 distinct CDR3 sequences, under 15% seen once, with around 13% in the top ten. Material: PBMCs from blood, obtained roughly 48 days after vaccination. These receptors were collected from a man in his fifties or sixties who received an inactivated influenza vaccine.

The rearrangement uses TRBV7-2 and TRBJ2-7; no clear D. The V end was cut by 5 bases, the J end by 5 bases, with 7 bases between. Germline CDR1 is SGHTA and CDR2 is FQGNSA. CDR3 length: 11 residues. In nucleotides, the CDR3 is TGTGCCAGCAGCAACTACGACGAGCAGTACTTC. Translated, it gives CASSNYDEQYF. The entire variable domain, with the rest obtained from reference TRBV7-2 and TRBJ2-7, is as follows: GAGVSQSPSNKVTEKGKDVELRCDPISGHTALYWYRQSLGQGLEFLIYFQGNSAPDKSGLPSDRFSAERTGGSVSTLTIQRTQQEDSAVYLCASSNYDEQYFGPGTRLTVT.

This clonotype has just a few counts. The genes are TRBV20-1 and TRBJ2-2; 8 bases map to TRBD2. V lost 6 bases and J lost 7; bases outside the gene matches: 7. Per germline, CDR1 DFQATT and CDR2 SNEGSKA (reference sequence). This CDR3 is 13 amino acids long. The CDR3 DNA is TGCAGTGCCCCGGGGACTAGGAGCGGGGAGCTGTTTTTT. It translates to CSAPGTRSGELFF.

The rearrangement links TRBV15 to TRBJ2-3; no firm D call. The V end lost 0 bases, the J end lost 3 bases, and 7 bases lay between the germline ends. The CDR3 contains 14 residues. Germline CDR1 and CDR2: LNHNV and YYDKDF (reference sequence). The CDR3 protein is CATSRDIFTDTQYF. The CDR3 DNA reads as TGTGCCACCAGCAGAGATATCTTTACAGATACGCAGTATTTT.

This clonotype was seen a handful of times. V gene TRBV28 combines with J gene TRBJ2-7; possible D gene TRBD1, 6 bases. With 1 base removed from V and 9 bases from J, the gap between germline ends came to 16 bases. The CDR3 spans 14 residues. Germline V gene sequence: CDR1 MDHEN, CDR2 SYDVKM. CDR3 in DNA: TGTGCCAGCAGTTTATCCGGGACAACTAAGAGGCAGTACTTC. Translating it yields CASSLSGTTKRQYF.

Ten or more counts support this clonotype. The rearrangement joins TRBV20-1 to TRBJ2-3; 10 bases agree with TRBD2. CDR1 and CDR2 (germline): DFQATT, SNEGSKA (reference sequence). Germline trimming cut 0 bases from V and 0 bases from J; bases unmatched to any gene: 3. This CDR3 has 16 amino acids. This CDR3 reads CSARDLGLASTDTQYF. The CDR3 coding sequence is TGCAGTGCTAGAGATCTGGGACTAGCGAGCACAGATACGCAGTATTTT.

The chain employs TRBV27 and TRBJ1-5; D gene uncertain. The germline gives CDR1 MNHEY, CDR2 SMNVEV (reference sequence). This CDR3 is 14 amino acids long. The V gene lost 1 base and the J gene lost 7 bases, with 11 bases spanning the gap. Here the CDR3 DNA reads TGTGCCAGCAGTTTATATCTTGGAGACCAGCCCCAGCATTTT. Translation: CASSLYLGDQPQHF.

This clonotype has only a few counts. This chain links TRBV6-2 or TRBV6-3 with TRBJ2-5, with 8 nucleotides matching TRBD2. The CDR3 runs to 15 residues. Trimming cost V 7 bases and J 5 bases; bases outside gene matches: 12. From germline, CDR1 is MNHEY and CDR2 SVGEGT. This CDR3 is CASISLAGGWETQYF. CDR3 sequence (DNA): TGTGCCAGCATTTCCCTAGCGGGCGGGTGGGAGACCCAGTACTTC.

This clonotype turned up a few times. CDR3: CASSLRTGSVPGELFF. In nucleotides, the CDR3 is TGTGCCAGCAGCTTAAGGACAGGCTCGGTTCCCGGGGAGCTGTTTTTT. The V and J genes are TRBV13 and TRBJ2-2; 7 bases align to TRBD1. CDR1 is PRHDT, CDR2 FYEKMQ, per germline (reference sequence). J was trimmed by 6 bases and V by 2 bases; bases with no gene match: 9. This CDR3 region has 16 residues.

This clonotype was recorded many times. The chain combines TRBV5-1 with TRBJ1-6; D possibly corresponds to TRBD1 (5 bases). Germline V gene lookup returns CDR1 SGHRS and CDR2 YFSETQ. Trimming pared 1 base from V and 4 bases from J, leaving 12 bases between. The CDR3 runs to 16 residues. In DNA form, the CDR3 reads TGCGCCAGCAGCTTGACAGGCGTGAGGTATAATTCACCCCTCCACTTT. The encoded protein is CASSLTGVRYNSPLHF.

The chain recombines TRBV5-1 with TRBJ2-5; TRBD1 is a possible D gene (6 bases). CDR3 length: 14 amino acids. V was clipped by 4 bases and J by 4 bases, with 14 bases between them. Germline V gene lookup returns CDR1 SGHRS and CDR2 YFSETQ. This chain's CDR3 is CASSALQGRETQYF. Here the CDR3 DNA reads TGCGCCAGCAGCGCATTACAGGGACGAGAGACCCAGTACTTC.

Details on this clonotype: The CDR3 does not close with the conserved phenylalanine or tryptophan, likely indicating a read error. The J gene is TRBJ1-2, the V gene TRBV6-1; unclear D gene. V lost 2 bases, J lost 5 bases, and 9 bases lay in between. Germline V CDR1 and CDR2: MNHNS, SASEGT. The CDR3 length is 13 residues. CDR3 nucleotides: TGTGCCAGCAGTGAACAGCAGAGATATGGCTACACCATC. Amino acids: CASSEQQRYGYTI.

This rearrangement joins TRBV20-1 to TRBJ1-1; tentatively, D is TRBD1 (6 bases). The length of the CDR3 is 14 residues. The V gene lost 3 bases and the J gene lost 5 bases, with 16 bases spanning the gap. The germline gives CDR1 DFQATT, CDR2 SNEGSKA (reference sequence). The CDR3 loop is CSARTGGVGTEAFF. The CDR3 DNA reads TGCAGTGCTAGGACAGGTGGGGTGGGTACTGAAGCTTTCTTT.

The V gene is TRBV27, the J gene TRBJ2-1; a possible D gene is TRBD2 (6 bases). The germline V gene has CDR1 MNHEY and CDR2 SMNVEV (reference sequence). This CDR3 contains 13 residues. Trimming shortened V by 2 bases and J by 9 bases, and 11 bases separated the two germline ends. CDR3 residues: CASSLRGVGEQFF. DNA of the CDR3: TGTGCCAGCAGTTTACGCGGGGTCGGTGAGCAGTTCTTC.

The chain joins TRBV6-1 to TRBJ1-1; 10 positions match TRBD1. The CDR3 length is 16 residues. The V gene's germline CDR1 is MNHNS and CDR2 SASEGT. The V gene end was trimmed by 6 bases and the J gene end by 0 bases; junction bases not matched to a gene: 7. The CDR3 sequence: CASRKGTGALNTEAFF. The CDR3 DNA reads as TGTGCCAGCAGGAAGGGGACAGGGGCATTGAACACTGAAGCTTTCTTT.

This clonotype appeared a few times. The chain couples TRBV6-2 or TRBV6-3 to TRBJ2-1; no clear D gene. The germline gives CDR1 MNHEY, CDR2 SVGEGT. This CDR3 spans 14 amino acids. V lost 2 bases, J lost 7 bases, and 12 bases lay in between. The CDR3 here is CASSYGGLSNEQFF. Here the CDR3 DNA reads TGTGCCAGCAGTTACGGCGGATTGTCGAATGAGCAGTTCTTC.